The 5 T cell receptor beta chains below all came from one sample that was sequenced in a study of blood T cell repertoires in COVID-19. Sequencing used immunoSEQ multiplex PCR; TCRdb keeps in-frame clones, though not all of them. The sample has over 200,000 clones, under 90% seen once. Source material: PBMCs or T cells enriched from blood (not recorded which). The origin of the receptors is a man aged 60-69 years who had recovered from COVID-19.

The chain carries TRBV30 and TRBJ1-2, with a possible D match to TRBD1 (5 bases). The CDR3 totals 12 residues. V was cut by 4 bases and J by 8 bases, with 14 bases left in between. Germline V gives CDR1 GTSNPN, CDR2 SVGIG (reference sequence). CDR3 bases: TGTGCCTGGACCAGGGAGGTGGGGGGCTACACCTTC. It translates to CAWTREVGGYTF.

V and J are TRBV2 and TRBJ2-5; D is perhaps TRBD2 (6 bases). Germline V gives CDR1 SNHLY, CDR2 FYNNEI. CDR3 length: 16 amino acids. Trimming pared 10 bases from V and 4 bases from J, leaving 25 bases between. As DNA, the CDR3 is TGTGCCACCCAGCAGGAAGGGTACTTGGGGGGAGAGACCCAGTACTTC. Translation gives CATQQEGYLGGETQYF.

The V gene is TRBV6-5, the J gene TRBJ2-1; D ambiguous. V lost 6 bases and J 0 bases, leaving 9 bases between the germline ends. The CDR3 totals 14 residues. CDR1 and CDR2 (germline): MNHEY, SVGAGI. The CDR3 DNA sequence: TGTGCCAGCAGCCCACAGAGCTCCTACAATGAGCAGTTCTTC. Amino acids: CASSPQSSYNEQFF.

The V call is TRBV10-3, the J call TRBJ1-6; weak D call: TRBD1 (6 bases). Trimming shortened V by 5 bases and J by 3 bases, and 8 bases separated the two germline ends. The CDR3 length is 14 residues. Germline V gene data show CDR1 as ENHRY and CDR2 as SYGVKD. The CDR3 DNA is TGTGCCATCAGTCGGACAGACTATAATTCACCCCTCCACTTT. This gives the protein CAISRTDYNSPLHF.

For this clone: This sample also contains other DNA sequences that code for the same CDR3. The chain carries TRBV6-5 and TRBJ2-3; 10 nucleotides agree with TRBD1. Germline V gives CDR1 MNHEY, CDR2 SVGAGI. V lost 6 bases and J lost 2; bases outside the gene matches: 5. The CDR3 has 15 amino acids. The CDR3 region is CASRLGQGDTDTQYF. The CDR3 DNA is TGTGCCAGCAGACTCGGACAGGGGGACACAGATACGCAGTATTTT.